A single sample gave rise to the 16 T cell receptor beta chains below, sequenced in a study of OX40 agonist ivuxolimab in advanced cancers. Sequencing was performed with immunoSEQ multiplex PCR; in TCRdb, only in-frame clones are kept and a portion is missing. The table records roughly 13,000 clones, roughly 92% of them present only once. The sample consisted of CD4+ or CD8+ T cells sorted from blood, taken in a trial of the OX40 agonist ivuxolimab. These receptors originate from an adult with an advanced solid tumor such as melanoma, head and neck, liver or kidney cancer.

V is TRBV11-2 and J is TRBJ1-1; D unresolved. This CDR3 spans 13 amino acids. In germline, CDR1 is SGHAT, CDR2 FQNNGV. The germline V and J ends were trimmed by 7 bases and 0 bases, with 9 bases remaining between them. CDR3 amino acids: CASTPNVNTEAFF. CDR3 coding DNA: TGTGCCAGCACCCCGAACGTGAACACTGAAGCTTTCTTT.

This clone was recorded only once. The CDR3 nucleotides read TGTGCCAGCAGTCCGCGGACAGGGGATGTCGATTCACCCCTCCACTTT. This codes for CASSPRTGDVDSPLHF. The rearrangement joins TRBV28 to TRBJ1-6, with TRBD1 matching over 9 bases. Germline lookup yields CDR1 MDHEN and CDR2 SYDVKM. V shed 5 bases, J shed 8 bases, and the junction held 10 bases outside the gene matches. The CDR3 contains 16 residues.

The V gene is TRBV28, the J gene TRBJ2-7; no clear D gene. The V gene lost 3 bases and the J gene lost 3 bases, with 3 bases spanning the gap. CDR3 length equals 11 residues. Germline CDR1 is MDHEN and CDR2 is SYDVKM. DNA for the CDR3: TGTGCCAGCAGTTTCAGCTACGAGCAGTACTTC. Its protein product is CASSFSYEQYF.

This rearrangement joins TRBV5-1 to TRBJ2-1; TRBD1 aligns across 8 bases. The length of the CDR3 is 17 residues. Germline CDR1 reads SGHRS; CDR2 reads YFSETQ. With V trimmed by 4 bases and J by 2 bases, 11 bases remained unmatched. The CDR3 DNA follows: TGCGCCAGCAGCCGGGGCAGGGGGCTTGGGACCTACAATGAGCAGTTCTTC. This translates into CASSRGRGLGTYNEQFF.

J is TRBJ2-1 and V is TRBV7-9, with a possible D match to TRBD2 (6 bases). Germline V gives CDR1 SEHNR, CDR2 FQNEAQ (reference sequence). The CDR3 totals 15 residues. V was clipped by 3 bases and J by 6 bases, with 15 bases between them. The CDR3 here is CASSLVRGAVNEQFF. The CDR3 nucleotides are TGTGCCAGCAGCTTGGTACGCGGGGCGGTCAATGAGCAGTTCTTC.

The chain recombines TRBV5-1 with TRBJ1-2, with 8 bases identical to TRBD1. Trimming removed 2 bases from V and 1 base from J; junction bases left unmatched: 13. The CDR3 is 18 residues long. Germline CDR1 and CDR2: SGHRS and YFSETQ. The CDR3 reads CASSFTGADRELNYGYTF. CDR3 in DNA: TGCGCCAGCAGCTTCACGGGTGCGGACAGGGAACTTAACTATGGCTACACCTTC.

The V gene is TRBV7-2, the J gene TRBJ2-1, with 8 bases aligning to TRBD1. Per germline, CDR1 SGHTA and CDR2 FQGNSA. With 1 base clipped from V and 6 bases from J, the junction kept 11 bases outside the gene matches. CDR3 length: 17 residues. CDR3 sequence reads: CASSLGPGTGFGNEQFF. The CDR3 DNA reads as TGTGCCAGCAGCTTAGGCCCCGGGACAGGTTTCGGCAATGAGCAGTTCTTC.

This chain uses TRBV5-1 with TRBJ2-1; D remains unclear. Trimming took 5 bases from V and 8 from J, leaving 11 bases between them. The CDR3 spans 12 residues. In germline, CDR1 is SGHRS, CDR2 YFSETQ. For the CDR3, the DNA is TGCGCCAGCAGTTCTAAAATCTATGAGCAGTTCTTC. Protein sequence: CASSSKIYEQFF.

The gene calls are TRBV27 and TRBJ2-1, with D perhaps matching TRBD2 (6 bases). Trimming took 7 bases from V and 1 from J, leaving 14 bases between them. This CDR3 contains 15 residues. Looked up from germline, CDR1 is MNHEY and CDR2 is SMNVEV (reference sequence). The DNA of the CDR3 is TGTGCCAGCACCCAGGAGGGCACTTCCTACAATGAGCAGTTCTTC. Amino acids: CASTQEGTSYNEQFF.

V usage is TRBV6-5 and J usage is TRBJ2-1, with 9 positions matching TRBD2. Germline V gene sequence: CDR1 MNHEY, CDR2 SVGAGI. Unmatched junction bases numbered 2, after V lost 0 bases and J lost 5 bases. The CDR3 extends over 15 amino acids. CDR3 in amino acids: CASSYSSGGHNEQFF. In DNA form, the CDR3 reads TGTGCCAGCAGTTACTCTAGCGGGGGCCACAATGAGCAGTTCTTC.

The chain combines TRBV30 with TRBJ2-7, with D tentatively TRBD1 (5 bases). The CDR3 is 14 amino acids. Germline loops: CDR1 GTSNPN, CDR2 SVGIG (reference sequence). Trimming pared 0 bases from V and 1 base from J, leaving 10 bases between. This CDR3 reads CAWSVLGPSYEQYF. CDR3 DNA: TGTGCCTGGAGTGTCTTGGGGCCGTCCTACGAGCAGTACTTC.

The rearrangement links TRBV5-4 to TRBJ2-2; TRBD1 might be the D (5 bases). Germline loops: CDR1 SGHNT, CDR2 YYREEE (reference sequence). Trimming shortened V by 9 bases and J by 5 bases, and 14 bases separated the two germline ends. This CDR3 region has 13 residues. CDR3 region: CATQGVGTGELFF. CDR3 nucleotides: TGTGCCACCCAAGGGGTTGGGACCGGGGAGCTGTTTTTT.

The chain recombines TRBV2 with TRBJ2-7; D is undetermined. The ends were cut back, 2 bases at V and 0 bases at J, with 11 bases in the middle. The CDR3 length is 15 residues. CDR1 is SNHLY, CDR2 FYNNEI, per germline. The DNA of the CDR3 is TGTGCCAGCAGTGAAAGTAGCCAGAGCTCCTACGAGCAGTACTTC. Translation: CASSESSQSSYEQYF.

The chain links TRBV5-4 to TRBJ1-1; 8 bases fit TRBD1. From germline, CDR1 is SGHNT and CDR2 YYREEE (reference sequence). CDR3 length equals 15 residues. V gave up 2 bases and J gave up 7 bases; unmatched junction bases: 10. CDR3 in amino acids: CASSFVGQGRIEAFF. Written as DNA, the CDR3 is TGTGCCAGCAGCTTCGTAGGACAGGGCCGTATTGAAGCTTTCTTT.

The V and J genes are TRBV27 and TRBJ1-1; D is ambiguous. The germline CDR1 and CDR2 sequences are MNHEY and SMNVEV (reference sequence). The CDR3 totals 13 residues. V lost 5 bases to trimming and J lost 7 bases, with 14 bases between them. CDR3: CASSPRLTGEAFF. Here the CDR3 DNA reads TGTGCCAGCAGTCCACGGTTGACCGGTGAAGCTTTCTTT.

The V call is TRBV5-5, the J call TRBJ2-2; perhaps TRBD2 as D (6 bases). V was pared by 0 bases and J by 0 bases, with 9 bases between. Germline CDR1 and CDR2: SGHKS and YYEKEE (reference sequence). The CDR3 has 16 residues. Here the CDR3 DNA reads TGTGCCAGCAGCTTGGGGGTAGCGGCGAACACCGGGGAGCTGTTTTTT. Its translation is CASSLGVAANTGELFF.